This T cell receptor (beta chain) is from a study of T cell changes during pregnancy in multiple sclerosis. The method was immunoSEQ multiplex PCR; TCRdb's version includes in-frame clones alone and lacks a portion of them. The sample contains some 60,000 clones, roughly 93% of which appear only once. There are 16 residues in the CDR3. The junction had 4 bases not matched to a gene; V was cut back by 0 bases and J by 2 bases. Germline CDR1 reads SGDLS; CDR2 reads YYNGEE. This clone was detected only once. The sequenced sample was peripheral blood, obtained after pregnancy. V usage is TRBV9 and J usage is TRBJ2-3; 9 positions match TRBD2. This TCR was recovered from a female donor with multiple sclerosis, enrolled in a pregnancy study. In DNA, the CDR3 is TGTGCCAGCAGCGTAGCGGCGGGAGGGCCCACAGATACGCAGTATTTT. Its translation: CASSVAAGGPTDTQYF.